One sample yielded the 24 T cell receptor beta chains listed below, sequenced in a study of beta chain features in type 1 diabetes (dated by TCRdb to about 2018). No antigens are known for them. The receptor library was made with the immunoSEQ multiplex PCR assay. All of the isolated RNA was reverse transcribed with the High Capacity cDNA Reverse Transcription Kit, so expressed TCRB transcripts were sequenced. TCRdb re-hosts the immuneACCESS table, in-frame sequences only. Its copies lack some clones; in the studies checked, an unresolved V gene accounts for under half of them, and the cause for the rest is not known. The sample data list under 250,000 clones, and more than 11% of these were observed just once. The ten largest clones represent approximately 0.02% of the sample. Overall study results and their limits: A moderate but significant shortening of TCRB CDR3 length was observed in type 1 diabetes patients in all four CD4+ subsets.

Sequencing input: naive CD4+ T cells from blood. In light of the paper, this sample's cell subset or site label describes: true naive CD4+ T cells. The receptors come from a man under 40 with type 1 diabetes.

The rearrangement joins TRBV6-5 to TRBJ2-7, with 7 bases fitting TRBD1. Germline-derived CDR1 and CDR2 are MNHEY and SVGAGI. V lost 4 bases to trimming and J lost 7 bases; unmatched junction nucleotides: 4. The length of the CDR3 is 12 residues. The CDR3 nucleotides read TGTGCCAGCAGTTTCCCGACAGGGGAGCAGTACTTC. It codes for CASSFPTGEQYF.

This clone was picked up a small number of times. V and J are TRBV5-1 and TRBJ2-5; maybe TRBD1 (5 bases). V was pared by 0 bases and J by 2 bases, with 8 bases between. This CDR3 has 14 amino acids. Looked up from germline, CDR1 is SGHRS and CDR2 is YFSETQ. CDR3 nucleotides: TGCGCCAGCAGCTTGGGGACAAGTCAAGAGACCCAGTACTTC. Encoded protein: CASSLGTSQETQYF.

This clone was detected only a few times. The V gene is TRBV6-5, the J gene TRBJ2-5, with a possible D match to TRBD1 (6 bases). V shed 6 bases and J shed 5 bases, with 16 bases lying between them. Germline V gene data show CDR1 as MNHEY and CDR2 as SVGAGI. CDR3 length equals 14 residues. The CDR3 region is CASRRYREWETQYF. DNA for the CDR3: TGTGCCAGCAGACGATACAGGGAATGGGAGACCCAGTACTTC.

The chain combines TRBV6-5 with TRBJ2-7; 13 bases match TRBD2. The germline V gene has CDR1 MNHEY and CDR2 SVGAGI. V shed 6 bases, J shed 4 bases, and the junction held 6 bases outside the gene matches. The CDR3 is made up of 15 amino acids. The DNA for the CDR3 is TGTGCCAGCAGACAGGGGACTAGCGGGATGTACGAGCAGTACTTC. Protein: CASRQGTSGMYEQYF.

The rearrangement joins TRBV9 to TRBJ2-7, with 10 bases fitting TRBD1. Germline lookup yields CDR1 SGDLS and CDR2 YYNGEE. CDR3 length equals 17 residues. V lost 4 bases and J lost 3; bases outside the gene matches: 13. CDR3 loop: CASSPGTGAKFFYEQYF. The DNA of the CDR3 is TGTGCCAGCAGCCCCGGGACAGGGGCGAAATTTTTCTACGAGCAGTACTTC.

This chain connects TRBV4-2 to TRBJ1-2; 7 bases are shared with TRBD1. J lost 4 bases, V lost 0 bases, and 8 bases had no gene match. The CDR3 covers 16 residues. CDR1 LGHNA and CDR2 YNFKEQ come from the germline V gene. CDR3 DNA sequence: TGTGCCAGCAGCCAAGAGGCGGACAGGACTGTCTATGGCTACACCTTC. It is translated as CASSQEADRTVYGYTF.

This clone is a singleton in its sample. V is TRBV5-1 and J is TRBJ1-5, with TRBD1 matching 7 bases. The V segment lost 4 bases and the J segment 6 bases; nucleotides outside the gene matches: 10. From germline, CDR1 is SGHRS and CDR2 YFSETQ. This CDR3 spans 15 amino acids. CDR3 sequence (DNA): TGCGCCAGCAGCCCGGCCGGGACAGCATTTCAGCCCCAGCATTTT. It is translated as CASSPAGTAFQPQHF.

In this sample, this clone turned up a few times. V gene TRBV30 combines with J gene TRBJ1-1; D is unclear. Germline V gene sequence: CDR1 GTSNPN, CDR2 SVGIG (reference sequence). Trimming stripped 4 bases from V and 2 bases from J, with 11 bases between. The CDR3 spans 13 residues. CDR3 nucleotide sequence: TGTGCCTGGACCCAAGGACTCAACACTGAAGCTTTCTTT. Translating gives CAWTQGLNTEAFF.

The V gene is TRBV15, the J gene TRBJ1-6; TRBD1 agrees at 8 bases. Germline CDR1 and CDR2: LNHNV and YYDKDF (reference sequence). V trimming: 0 bases; J trimming: 11 bases; junction bases outside the gene matches: 3. This CDR3 is built from 14 residues. In DNA, the CDR3 is TGTGCCACCAGCAGAGAACCAGGGGGCCCACCCCTCCACTTT. Translating gives CATSREPGGPPLHF.

The genes are TRBV6-5 and TRBJ2-3, with a possible D match to TRBD1 (6 bases). This CDR3 spans 15 amino acids. Deletions cut 0 bases from V and 2 bases from J, with 9 bases between. CDR1 and CDR2 (germline): MNHEY, SVGAGI. CDR3 protein: CASSYSGGTTDTQYF. The CDR3, as DNA: TGTGCCAGCAGTTACTCAGGGGGTACCACAGATACGCAGTATTTT.

The CDR3 protein is CASSYRQEKLFF. CDR3 nucleotides: TGTGCCAGCAGTTACCGACAGGAAAAACTGTTTTTT. The chain combines TRBV6-5 with TRBJ1-4; D might be TRBD1 (5 bases). V lost 2 bases, J lost 8 bases, and 6 bases lay in between. Germline lookup yields CDR1 MNHEY and CDR2 SVGAGI. The CDR3 totals 12 residues.

The chain carries TRBV9 and TRBJ1-2; D is unclear. V dropped 4 bases and J dropped 8 bases, with 9 bases sitting between them. The CDR3 covers 11 residues. CDR1 and CDR2 from the germline V gene are SGDLS and YYNGEE. Here the CDR3 DNA reads TGTGCCAGCAGCTCTATCCTGGGCTACACCTTC. Its protein is CASSSILGYTF.

The V gene is TRBV5-4, the J gene TRBJ1-2, with TRBD1 identical over 8 bases. With V trimmed by 0 bases and J by 4 bases, 8 bases remained unmatched. CDR3 length: 16 amino acids. The germline V gene encodes CDR1 SGHNT and CDR2 YYREEE (reference sequence). The CDR3 region is CASSLERTGLTYGYTF. DNA of the CDR3: TGTGCCAGCAGCTTGGAGAGGACAGGGCTGACCTATGGCTACACCTTC.

V gene TRBV4-1 combines with J gene TRBJ2-2, with 12 bases identical to TRBD1. The CDR3 is 16 amino acids. V trimming: 4 bases; J trimming: 6 bases; junction bases outside the gene matches: 6. Germline V CDR1 and CDR2: MGHRA, YSYEKL. This CDR3 is CASSPGQGALAGELFF. CDR3 DNA sequence: TGCGCCAGCAGCCCGGGACAGGGGGCTCTCGCCGGGGAGCTGTTTTTT.

The DNA of the CDR3 is TGTGCCAGTAGGAACGGATTGGAGTTCGGCACAGATACGCAGTATTTT. Translation: CASRNGLEFGTDTQYF. The chain combines TRBV19 with TRBJ2-3; D gene unclear. V lost 6 bases, J lost 1 base, and 17 bases lay in between. The CDR3 totals 16 residues. Per the germline V gene, CDR1 is LNHDA and CDR2 is SQIVND (reference sequence). Using reference TRBV19 and TRBJ2-3 for the parts outside the CDR3, the full variable domain is DGGITQSPKYLFRKEGQNVTLSCEQNLNHDAMYWYRQDPGQGLRLIYYSQIVNDFQKGDIAEGYSVSREKKESFPLTVTSAQKNPTAFYLCASRNGLEFGTDTQYFGPGTRLTVL.

This sequence joins TRBV19 and TRBJ2-7; TRBD1 matches at 8 bases. The germline V gene encodes CDR1 LNHDA and CDR2 SQIVND (reference sequence). Losses at the gene ends were 4 bases for V and 4 bases for J; bases not matched to a gene: 6. The CDR3 is 14 residues long. CDR3 coding DNA: TGTGCCAGTAGTAGGGGGACAGGAGTTTACGAGCAGTACTTC. Protein product: CASSRGTGVYEQYF.

CDR3 sequence: CASSGPLTVAFF. The CDR3, as DNA: TGTGCCAGCAGTGGACCCCTAACAGTGGCTTTCTTT. The chain joins TRBV6-1 to TRBJ1-1; D is uncertain. Germline V gene data show CDR1 as MNHNS and CDR2 as SASEGT. The CDR3 contains 12 residues. V lost 4 bases to trimming and J lost 11 bases, with 14 bases between them.

The V and J genes are TRBV9 and TRBJ1-2; tentatively, D is TRBD1 (6 bases). V was clipped by 4 bases and J by 2 bases, with 15 bases between them. Germline V gene data show CDR1 as SGDLS and CDR2 as YYNGEE. The CDR3 extends over 15 amino acids. Here the CDR3 DNA reads TGTGCCAGCAGCACCCACGAGCAGGGGAACTATGGCTACACCTTC. It is translated as CASSTHEQGNYGYTF.

In its sample, this clone was seen a few times. The rearrangement links TRBV11-2 to TRBJ2-7; D is uncertain. CDR1 and CDR2 (germline): SGHAT, FQNNGV. V was shortened by 4 bases and J by 3 bases, with 7 bases between the two germline ends. This CDR3 is 12 amino acids long. CDR3 in amino acids: CASSSQVYEQYF. The CDR3 DNA reads TGTGCCAGCAGCTCCCAGGTCTACGAGCAGTACTTC.

The table lists this clone with a few counts. This chain joins TRBV7-9 and TRBJ2-3; D may be TRBD2 (6 bases). CDR3 length: 16 residues. Trimming took 2 bases from V and 2 from J, leaving 14 bases between them. Germline V lookup: CDR1 SEHNR, CDR2 FQNEAQ (reference sequence). The CDR3 DNA follows: TGTGCCAGCAGCTTAATCGAGGCTAGCGACACAGATACGCAGTATTTT. Translation gives CASSLIEASDTDTQYF.

As DNA, the CDR3 is TGTGCCAGCAGTTACCTCAGGGGTAACTATGGCTACACCTTC. This sequence encodes CASSYLRGNYGYTF. The chain is built from TRBV6-5 and TRBJ1-2, with a weak D call TRBD1 (6 bases). Germline CDR1 and CDR2: MNHEY and SVGAGI. With 2 bases removed from V and 1 base from J, the gap between germline ends came to 8 bases. CDR3 length: 14 residues.

Only a few counts were recorded for this clone. The CDR3 coding sequence is TGTGCCAGCAGTTACTCCGACAGGGGCTATGGCTACACCTTC. Its protein product is CASSYSDRGYGYTF. This rearrangement joins TRBV6-5 to TRBJ1-2; 8 bases align to TRBD1. This CDR3 contains 14 residues. V lost 0 bases and J lost 4; bases outside the gene matches: 1. Per germline, CDR1 MNHEY and CDR2 SVGAGI.

A few counts support this clone. The chain employs TRBV5-6 and TRBJ2-7; a possible D gene is TRBD2 (6 bases). CDR1 and CDR2 (germline): SGHDT, YYEEEE. The CDR3 consists of 14 residues. Deletions cut 2 bases from V and 2 bases from J, with 11 bases between. CDR3 loop: CASSFYAGPYEQYF. For the CDR3, the DNA is TGTGCCAGCAGCTTTTATGCGGGGCCCTACGAGCAGTACTTC.

This clone showed up just a few times. Within the sample, other DNA sequences also encode this same CDR3. The V gene is TRBV29-1, the J gene TRBJ1-1; D remains unclear. The V and J ends lost 4 bases and 0 bases respectively, with 3 bases between them. The CDR3 consists of 11 residues. Germline loops: CDR1 SQVTM, CDR2 ANQGSEA. The CDR3 DNA follows: TGCAGCGTTGCGGTGAACACTGAAGCTTTCTTT. Translated: CSVAVNTEAFF.